This entry features one T cell receptor (beta chain) sequence. The entry originates in a study of OX40 agonist ivuxolimab in advanced cancers. The CDR3 length is 15 residues. The ends lost 5 bases at V and 8 bases at J; junction bases unmatched: 10. CDR1 is MDHEN and CDR2 is SYDVKM in the germline V gene. Some clones are missing from TCRdb's copy, which holds only in-frame ones; the method was immunoSEQ multiplex PCR. The repertoire has roughly 75,000 clones, roughly 90% of them found once; the top ten carry more than 2.5%. This chain uses TRBV28 with TRBJ2-3; 10 nucleotides line up with TRBD2. The sample in question was CD4+ or CD8+ T cells sorted from blood, obtained in a trial of the OX40 agonist ivuxolimab. The receptor was isolated from an adult with an advanced solid tumor such as melanoma, head and neck, liver or kidney cancer. The CDR3 coding sequence is TGTGCCAGCAGTCCAGAGCGGGGGGGCAGGGGTACGCAGTATTTT. This translates into CASSPERGGRGTQYF.